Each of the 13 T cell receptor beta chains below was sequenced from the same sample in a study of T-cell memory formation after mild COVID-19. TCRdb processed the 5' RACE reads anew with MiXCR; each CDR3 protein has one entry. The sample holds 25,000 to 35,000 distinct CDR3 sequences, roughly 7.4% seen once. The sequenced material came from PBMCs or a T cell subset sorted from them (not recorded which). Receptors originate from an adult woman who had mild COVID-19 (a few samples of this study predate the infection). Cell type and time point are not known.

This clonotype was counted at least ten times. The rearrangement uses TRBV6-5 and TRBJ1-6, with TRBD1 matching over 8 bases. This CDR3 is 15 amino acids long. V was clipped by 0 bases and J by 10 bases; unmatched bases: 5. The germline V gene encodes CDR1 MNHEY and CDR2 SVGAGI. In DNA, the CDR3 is TGTGCCAGCAGTTACTCGGACAGGGATTGGTCACCCCTCCACTTT. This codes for CASSYSDRDWSPLHF.

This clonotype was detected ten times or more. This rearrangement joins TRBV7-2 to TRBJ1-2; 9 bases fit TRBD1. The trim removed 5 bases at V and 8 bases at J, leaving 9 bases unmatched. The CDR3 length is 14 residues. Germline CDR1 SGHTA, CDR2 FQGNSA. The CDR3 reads CASSPGTGMKGYTF. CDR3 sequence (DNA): TGTGCCAGCAGCCCCGGGACAGGGATGAAGGGCTACACCTTC.

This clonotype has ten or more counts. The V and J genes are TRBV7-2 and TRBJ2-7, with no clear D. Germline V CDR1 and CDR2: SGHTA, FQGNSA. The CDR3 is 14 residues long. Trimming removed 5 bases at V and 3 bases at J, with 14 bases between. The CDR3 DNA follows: TGTGCCAGCAGCCTTACCGGGCCCTACTACGAGCAGTACTTC. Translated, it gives CASSLTGPYYEQYF.

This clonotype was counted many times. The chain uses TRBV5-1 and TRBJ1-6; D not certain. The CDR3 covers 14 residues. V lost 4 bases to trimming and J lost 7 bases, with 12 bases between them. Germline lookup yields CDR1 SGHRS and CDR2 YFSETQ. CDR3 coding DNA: TGCGCCAGCAGCCCGTCGACGGAGAATTCACCCCTCCACTTT. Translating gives CASSPSTENSPLHF.

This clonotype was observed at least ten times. The CDR3 is CSARARTGLNYGYTF. The CDR3 bases are TGCAGTGCTAGAGCAAGGACAGGACTCAACTATGGCTACACCTTC. The chain recombines TRBV20-1 with TRBJ1-2; 7 nucleotides match TRBD1. Germline-derived CDR1 and CDR2 are DFQATT and SNEGSKA (reference sequence). V shed 1 base and J 2 bases; nucleotides not matched to a gene: 7. The CDR3 consists of 15 residues.

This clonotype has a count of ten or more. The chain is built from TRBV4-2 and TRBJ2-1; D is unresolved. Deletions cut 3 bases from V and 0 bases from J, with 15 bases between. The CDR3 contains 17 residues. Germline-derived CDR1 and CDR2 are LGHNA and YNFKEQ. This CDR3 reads CASSQPIFQSSYNEQFF. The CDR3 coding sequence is TGTGCCAGCAGCCAGCCGATCTTTCAGAGCTCCTACAATGAGCAGTTCTTC.

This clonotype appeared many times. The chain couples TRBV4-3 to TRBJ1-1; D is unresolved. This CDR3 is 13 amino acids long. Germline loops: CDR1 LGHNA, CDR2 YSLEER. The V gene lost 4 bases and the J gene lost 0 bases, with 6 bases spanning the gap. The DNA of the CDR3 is TGCGCCAGCAGCCCCATCCTGAACACTGAAGCTTTCTTT. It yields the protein CASSPILNTEAFF.

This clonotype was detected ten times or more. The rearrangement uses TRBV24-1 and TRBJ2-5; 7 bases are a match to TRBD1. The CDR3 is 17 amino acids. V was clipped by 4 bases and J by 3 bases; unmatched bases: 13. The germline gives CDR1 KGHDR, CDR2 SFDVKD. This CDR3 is CATSDRGPGQWEETQYF. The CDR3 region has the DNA TGTGCCACCAGTGACCGTGGACCGGGACAGTGGGAAGAGACCCAGTACTTC.

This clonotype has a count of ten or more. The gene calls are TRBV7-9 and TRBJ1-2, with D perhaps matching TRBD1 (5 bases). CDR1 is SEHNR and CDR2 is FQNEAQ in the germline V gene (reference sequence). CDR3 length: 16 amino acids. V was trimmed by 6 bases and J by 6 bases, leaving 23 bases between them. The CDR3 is CASREEKGLLYDGYTF. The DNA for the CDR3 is TGTGCCAGCAGAGAAGAAAAGGGACTACTCTACGATGGCTACACCTTC.

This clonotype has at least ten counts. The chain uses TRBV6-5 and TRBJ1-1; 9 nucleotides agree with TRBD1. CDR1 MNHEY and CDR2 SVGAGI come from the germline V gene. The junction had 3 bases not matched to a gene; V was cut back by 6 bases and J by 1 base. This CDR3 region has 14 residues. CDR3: CASSTGGGNTEAFF. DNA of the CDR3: TGTGCCAGCAGCACAGGGGGCGGGAACACTGAAGCTTTCTTT.

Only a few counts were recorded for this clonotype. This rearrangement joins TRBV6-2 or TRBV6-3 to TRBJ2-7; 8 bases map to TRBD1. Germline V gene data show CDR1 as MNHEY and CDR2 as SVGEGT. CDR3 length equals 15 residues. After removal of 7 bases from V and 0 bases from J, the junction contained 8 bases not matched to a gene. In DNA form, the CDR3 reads TGTGCCAGCACCGTAGATGGGACAGGCTCCTACGAGCAGTACTTC. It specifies CASTVDGTGSYEQYF.

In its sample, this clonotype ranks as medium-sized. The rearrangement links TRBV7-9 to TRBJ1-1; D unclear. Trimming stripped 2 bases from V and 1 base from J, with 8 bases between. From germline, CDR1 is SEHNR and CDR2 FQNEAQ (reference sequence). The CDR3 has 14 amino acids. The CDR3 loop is CASSLNGRNTEAFF. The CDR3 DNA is TGTGCCAGCAGCTTAAACGGCCGGAACACTGAAGCTTTCTTT.

The CDR3 DNA follows: TGCGCCAGCAGCCAAGATAGACGGGGGGGAGATACGCAGTATTTT. It codes for CASSQDRRGGDTQYF. This chain connects TRBV4-3 to TRBJ2-3, with TRBD2 matching 8 bases. The CDR3 runs to 15 residues. V gave up 0 bases and J gave up 5 bases; unmatched junction bases: 4. The germline CDR1 and CDR2 sequences are LGHNA and YSLEER.